This T cell receptor beta chain stems from a study of shared clonotypes between healthy human individuals. With respect to this clone: Its specificity is not known.

The CD4+ fraction was divided into a CD45RA+ naive subset and a CD45RA-negative memory subset. In the sorted-subset replicate PCRs, 200 ng DNA, roughly 30,000 T cell genomes, was used. Original processing methods: Junction-only immunoSEQ sequences carried no quality scores, so filtering differed. Libraries were prepared by immunoSEQ multiplex PCR; TCRdb keeps only in-frame clonotypes and omits some of them. V and J calls plus clone size are reproduced from that table; the DNA served to infer D and trimming. In the table there are about 2 million clones, roughly 96% of which are singletons. The study, taken as a whole, reports: Among the subsets, naive ones generally showed larger estimated richness than memory ones.

V was clipped by 0 bases and J by 7 bases, with 12 bases between them. Germline values: CDR1 LGHNA, CDR2 YSLEER. This CDR3 region has 15 residues. The chain links TRBV4-3 to TRBJ2-2, with a tentative D call TRBD2 (6 bases). The sequence was obtained from a man aged 18 to 29 in good health. Material for sequencing was naive CD4+ T cells sorted from blood. Stated subset: CD45RA+ positively selected. The CDR3 bases are TGCGCCAGCAGCCAAGAGCCCGGGGGTGGCGGGGAGCTGTTTTTT. Protein product: CASSQEPGGGGELFF.